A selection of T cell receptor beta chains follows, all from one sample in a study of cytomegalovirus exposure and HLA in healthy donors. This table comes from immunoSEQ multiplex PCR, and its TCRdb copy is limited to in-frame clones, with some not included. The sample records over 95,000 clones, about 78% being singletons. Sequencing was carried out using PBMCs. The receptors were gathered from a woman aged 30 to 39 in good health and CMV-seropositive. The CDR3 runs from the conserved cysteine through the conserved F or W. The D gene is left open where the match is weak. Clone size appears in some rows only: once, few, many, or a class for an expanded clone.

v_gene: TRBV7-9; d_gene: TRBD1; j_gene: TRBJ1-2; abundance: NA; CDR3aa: CASSFGKQGAGGYGYTF; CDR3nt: TGTGCCAGCAGCTTTGGTAAACAGGGGGCCGGCGGCTATGGCTACACCTTC
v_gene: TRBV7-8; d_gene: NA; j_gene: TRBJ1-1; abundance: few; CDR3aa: CASSPLGRRDTEAFF; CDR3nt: TGTGCCAGCAGCCCCCTTGGGAGGAGGGACACTGAAGCTTTCTTT
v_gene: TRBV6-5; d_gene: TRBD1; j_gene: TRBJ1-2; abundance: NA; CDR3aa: CASSLGQGNYGYTF; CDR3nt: TGTGCCAGCAGCCTGGGACAGGGGAACTATGGCTACACCTTC
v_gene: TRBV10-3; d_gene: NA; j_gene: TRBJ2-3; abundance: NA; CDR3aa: CAISATDTQYF; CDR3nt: TGTGCCATCAGTGCTACAGATACGCAGTATTTT
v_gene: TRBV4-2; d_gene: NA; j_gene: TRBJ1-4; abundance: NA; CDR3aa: CASSREEGLFF; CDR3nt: TGTGCCAGCAGCCGAGAGGAGGGACTGTTTTTT
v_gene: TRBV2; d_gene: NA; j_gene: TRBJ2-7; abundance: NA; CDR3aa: CSSNQDTAYEQYF; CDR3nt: TGTTCCAGCAATCAGGACACGGCATACGAGCAGTACTTC
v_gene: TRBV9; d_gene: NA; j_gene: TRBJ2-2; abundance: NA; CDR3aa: CASRFDLTNTGELFF; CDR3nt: TGTGCCAGCAGGTTCGACTTAACGAACACCGGGGAGCTGTTTTTT
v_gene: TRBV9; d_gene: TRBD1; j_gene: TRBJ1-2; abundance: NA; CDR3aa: CASSVEWGTGRNGYTF; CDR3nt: TGTGCCAGCAGCGTAGAGTGGGGGACAGGTCGAAATGGCTACACCTTC
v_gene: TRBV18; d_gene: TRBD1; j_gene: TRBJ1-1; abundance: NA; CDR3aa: CASSPTPDREGAFF; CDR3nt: TGTGCCAGCTCACCTACCCCGGACAGGGAGGGAGCTTTCTTT
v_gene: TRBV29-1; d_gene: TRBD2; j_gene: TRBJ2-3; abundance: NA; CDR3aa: CSVAGTMTDTQYF; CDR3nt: TGCAGCGTAGCGGGGACTATGACAGATACGCAGTATTTT
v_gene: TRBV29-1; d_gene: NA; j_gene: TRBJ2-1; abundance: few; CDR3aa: CSVVAFNEQFF; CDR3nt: TGCAGCGTAGTAGCGTTCAATGAGCAGTTCTTC
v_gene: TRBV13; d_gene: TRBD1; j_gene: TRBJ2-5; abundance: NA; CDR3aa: CASSLRQGTQETQYF; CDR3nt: TGTGCCAGCAGCTTAAGACAGGGGACCCAAGAGACCCAGTACTTC
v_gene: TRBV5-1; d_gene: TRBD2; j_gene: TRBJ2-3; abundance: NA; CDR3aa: CASSISGGTDTQYF; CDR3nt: TGCGCCAGCAGCATTAGCGGGGGCACAGATACGCAGTATTTT
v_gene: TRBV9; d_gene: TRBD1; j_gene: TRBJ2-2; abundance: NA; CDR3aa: CASSVATLVGGDFTGELFF; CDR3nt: TGTGCCAGCAGCGTAGCTACTTTGGTAGGGGGCGATTTTACCGGGGAGCTGTTTTTT
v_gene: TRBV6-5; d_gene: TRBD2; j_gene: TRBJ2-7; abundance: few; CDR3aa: CASSLAVTYEQYF; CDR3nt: TGTGCCAGCAGCCTAGCGGTCACCTACGAGCAGTACTTC
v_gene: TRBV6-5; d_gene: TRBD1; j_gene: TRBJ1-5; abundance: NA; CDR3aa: CASSLQGASNQPQHF; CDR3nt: TGTGCCAGCAGTCTCCAGGGGGCCAGCAATCAGCCCCAGCATTTT
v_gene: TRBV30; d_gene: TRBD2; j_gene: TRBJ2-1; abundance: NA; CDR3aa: CAWRPTRVGVAGGRSYNEQFF; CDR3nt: TGTGCCTGGAGACCCACACGGGTCGGAGTAGCGGGGGGCCGGTCCTACAATGAGCAGTTCTTC
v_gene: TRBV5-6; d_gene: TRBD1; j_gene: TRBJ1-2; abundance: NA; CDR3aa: CASRVDNRGTYGYTF; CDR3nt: TGTGCCAGCAGGGTAGATAACAGGGGGACTTATGGCTACACCTTC
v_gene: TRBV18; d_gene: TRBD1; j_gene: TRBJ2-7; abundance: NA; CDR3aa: CASSPATGSYEQYF; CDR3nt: TGTGCCAGCTCACCGGCGACAGGGTCCTACGAGCAGTACTTC
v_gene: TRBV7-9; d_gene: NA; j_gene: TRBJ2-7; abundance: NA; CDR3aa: CASSLDGLPYEQYF; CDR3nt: TGTGCCAGCAGCTTAGACGGACTACCCTACGAGCAGTACTTC